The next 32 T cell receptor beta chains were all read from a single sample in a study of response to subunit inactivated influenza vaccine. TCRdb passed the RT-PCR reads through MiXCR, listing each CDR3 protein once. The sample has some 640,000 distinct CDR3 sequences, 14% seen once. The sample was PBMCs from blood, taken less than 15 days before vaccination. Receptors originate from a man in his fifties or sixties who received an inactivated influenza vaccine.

CDR3 nucleotide sequence: TGTGCCAGCAGCTCCACCCCCGATACGCAGTATTTT. It encodes CASSSTPDTQYF. V gene TRBV12-3 or TRBV12-4 combines with J gene TRBJ2-3; D gene uncertain. CDR3 length equals 12 residues. V was shortened by 6 bases and J by 6 bases, with 10 bases between the two germline ends.

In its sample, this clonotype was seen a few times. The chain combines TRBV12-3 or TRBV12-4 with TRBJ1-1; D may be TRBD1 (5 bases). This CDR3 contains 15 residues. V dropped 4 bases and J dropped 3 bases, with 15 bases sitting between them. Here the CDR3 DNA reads TGTGCCAGCAGTTCCCCAGGGTCAGAGGACACTGAAGCTTTCTTT. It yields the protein CASSSPGSEDTEAFF.

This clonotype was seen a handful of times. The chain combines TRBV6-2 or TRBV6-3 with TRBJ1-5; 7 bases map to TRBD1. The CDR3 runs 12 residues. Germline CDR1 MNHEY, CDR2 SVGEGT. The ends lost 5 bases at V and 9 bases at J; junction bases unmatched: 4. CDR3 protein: CASSHRGGPQHF. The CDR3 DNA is TGTGCCAGCAGTCACAGGGGAGGGCCCCAGCATTTT.

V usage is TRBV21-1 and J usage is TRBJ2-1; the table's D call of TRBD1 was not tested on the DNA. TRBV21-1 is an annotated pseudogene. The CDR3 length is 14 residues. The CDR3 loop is CASSNRTGWNEQFF. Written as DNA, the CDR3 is TGTGCCAGCAGCAACCGTACAGGGTGGAATGAGCAGTTCTTC.

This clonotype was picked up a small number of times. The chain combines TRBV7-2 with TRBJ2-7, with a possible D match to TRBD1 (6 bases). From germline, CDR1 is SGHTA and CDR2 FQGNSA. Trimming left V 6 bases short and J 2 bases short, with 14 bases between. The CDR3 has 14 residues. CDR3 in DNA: TGTGCCAGCAGTCCTGACAGGTTCCCCTACGAGCAGTACTTC. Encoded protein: CASSPDRFPYEQYF.

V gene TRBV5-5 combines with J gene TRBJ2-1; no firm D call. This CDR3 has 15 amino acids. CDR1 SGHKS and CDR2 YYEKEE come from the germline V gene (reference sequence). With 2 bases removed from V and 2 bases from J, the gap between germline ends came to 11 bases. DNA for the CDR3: TGTGCCAGCAGCTTTCCATCAACCGCCTACAATGAGCAGTTCTTC. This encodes CASSFPSTAYNEQFF.

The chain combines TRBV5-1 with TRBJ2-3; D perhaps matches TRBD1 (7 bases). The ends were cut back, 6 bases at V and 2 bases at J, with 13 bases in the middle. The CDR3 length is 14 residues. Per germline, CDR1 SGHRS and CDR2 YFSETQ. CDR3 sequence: CASTRGELTDTQYF. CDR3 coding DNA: TGCGCCAGCACCAGGGGGGAGCTCACAGATACGCAGTATTTT.

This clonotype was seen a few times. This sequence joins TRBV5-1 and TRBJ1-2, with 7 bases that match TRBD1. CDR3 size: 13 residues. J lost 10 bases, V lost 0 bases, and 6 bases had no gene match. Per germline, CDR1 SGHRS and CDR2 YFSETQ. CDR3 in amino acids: CASSLARQGDYTF. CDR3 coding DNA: TGCGCCAGCAGCTTGGCCAGGCAGGGGGACTACACCTTC. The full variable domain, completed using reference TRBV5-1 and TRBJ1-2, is KAGVTQTPRYLIKTRGQQVTLSCSPISGHRSVSWYQQTPGQGLQFLFEYFSETQRNKGNFPGRFSGRQFSNSRSEMNVSTLELGDSALYLCASSLARQGDYTFGSGTRLTVV.

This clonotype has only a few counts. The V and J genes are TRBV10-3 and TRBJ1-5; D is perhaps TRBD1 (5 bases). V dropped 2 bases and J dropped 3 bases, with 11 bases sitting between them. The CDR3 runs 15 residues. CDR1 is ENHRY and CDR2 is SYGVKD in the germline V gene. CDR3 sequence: CAISEQGTYNQPQHF. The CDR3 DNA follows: TGTGCCATCAGTGAGCAGGGAACCTACAATCAGCCCCAGCATTTT.

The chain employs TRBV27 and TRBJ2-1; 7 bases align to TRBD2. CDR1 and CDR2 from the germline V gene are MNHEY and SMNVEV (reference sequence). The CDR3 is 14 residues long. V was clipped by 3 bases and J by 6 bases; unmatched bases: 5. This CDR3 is CASSFGSSGNEQFF. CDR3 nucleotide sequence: TGTGCCAGCAGTTTTGGGTCTAGCGGCAATGAGCAGTTCTTC.

The CDR3 DNA sequence: TGTGCCAGCAGCGTACGGTTAGCGGAGCCCTACAATGAGCAGTTCTTC. Its protein product is CASSVRLAEPYNEQFF. V is TRBV7-9 and J is TRBJ2-1, with D possibly matching TRBD2 (6 bases). The CDR3 is made up of 16 amino acids. The germline V gene encodes CDR1 SEHNR and CDR2 FQNEAQ (reference sequence). V lost 5 bases and J lost 2, with 16 bases in between.

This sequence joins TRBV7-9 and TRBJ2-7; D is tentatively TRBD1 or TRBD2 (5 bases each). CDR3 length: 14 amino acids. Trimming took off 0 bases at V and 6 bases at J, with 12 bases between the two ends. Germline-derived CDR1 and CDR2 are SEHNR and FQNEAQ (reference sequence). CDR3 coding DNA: TGTGCCAGCAGCTTAGCTGGACCGGGGCCCGAGCAGTACTTC. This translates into CASSLAGPGPEQYF.

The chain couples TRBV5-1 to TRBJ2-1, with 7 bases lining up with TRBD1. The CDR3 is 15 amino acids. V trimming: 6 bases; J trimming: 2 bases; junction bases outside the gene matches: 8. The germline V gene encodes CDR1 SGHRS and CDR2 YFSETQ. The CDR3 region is CASKEQGTTYNEQFF. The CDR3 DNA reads TGCGCCAGCAAGGAACAGGGGACCACCTACAATGAGCAGTTCTTC.

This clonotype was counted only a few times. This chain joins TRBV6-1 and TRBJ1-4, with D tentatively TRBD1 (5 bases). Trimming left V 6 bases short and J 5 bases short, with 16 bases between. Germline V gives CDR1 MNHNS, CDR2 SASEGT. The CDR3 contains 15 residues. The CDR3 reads CASRASGTGNEKLFF. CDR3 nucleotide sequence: TGTGCCAGCAGAGCCTCCGGGACGGGGAATGAAAAACTGTTTTTT.

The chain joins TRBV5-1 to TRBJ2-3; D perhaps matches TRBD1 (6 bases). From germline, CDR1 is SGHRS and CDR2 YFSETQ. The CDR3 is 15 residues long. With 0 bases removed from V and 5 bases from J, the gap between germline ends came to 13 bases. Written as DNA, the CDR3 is TGCGCCAGCAGCTTGGCTGGGGGCACGGTAGATACGCAGTATTTT. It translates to CASSLAGGTVDTQYF. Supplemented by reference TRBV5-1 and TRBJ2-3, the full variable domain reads KAGVTQTPRYLIKTRGQQVTLSCSPISGHRSVSWYQQTPGQGLQFLFEYFSETQRNKGNFPGRFSGRQFSNSRSEMNVSTLELGDSALYLCASSLAGGTVDTQYFGPGTRLTVL.

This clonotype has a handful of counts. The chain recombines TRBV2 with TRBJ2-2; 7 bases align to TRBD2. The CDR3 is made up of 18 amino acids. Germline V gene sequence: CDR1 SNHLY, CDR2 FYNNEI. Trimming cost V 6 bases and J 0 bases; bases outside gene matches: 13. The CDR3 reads CASRNPHLAGPNTGELFF. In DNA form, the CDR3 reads TGTGCCAGCAGAAATCCCCACTTAGCGGGCCCGAACACCGGGGAGCTGTTTTTT.

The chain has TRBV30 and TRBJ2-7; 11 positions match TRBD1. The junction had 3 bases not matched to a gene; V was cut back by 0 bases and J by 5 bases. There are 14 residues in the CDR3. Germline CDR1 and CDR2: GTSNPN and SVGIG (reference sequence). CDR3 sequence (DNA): TGTGCCTGGAGTGTAGGGACAGGGGGTGACGAGCAGTACTTC. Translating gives CAWSVGTGGDEQYF.

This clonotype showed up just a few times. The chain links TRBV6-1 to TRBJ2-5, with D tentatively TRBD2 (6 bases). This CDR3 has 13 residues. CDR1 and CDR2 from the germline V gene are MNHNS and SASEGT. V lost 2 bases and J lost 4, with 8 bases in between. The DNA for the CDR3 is TGTGCCAGCAGTGAATCCGGGGGAGAGACCCAGTACTTC. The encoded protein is CASSESGGETQYF.

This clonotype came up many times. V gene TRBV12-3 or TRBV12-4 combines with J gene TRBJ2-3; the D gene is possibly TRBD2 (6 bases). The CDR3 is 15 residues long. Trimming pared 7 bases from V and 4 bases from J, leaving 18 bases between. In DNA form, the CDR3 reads TGTGCCAGCACCAGGGACTCCTTCCAGCCAGATACGCAGTATTTT. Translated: CASTRDSFQPDTQYF.

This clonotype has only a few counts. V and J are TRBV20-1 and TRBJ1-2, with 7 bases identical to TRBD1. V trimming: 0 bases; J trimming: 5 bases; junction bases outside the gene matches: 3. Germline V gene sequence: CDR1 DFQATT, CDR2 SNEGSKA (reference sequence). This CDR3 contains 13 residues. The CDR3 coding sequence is TGCAGTGCTAGAGATCAGGGGGGATATGGCTACACCTTC. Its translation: CSARDQGGYGYTF.

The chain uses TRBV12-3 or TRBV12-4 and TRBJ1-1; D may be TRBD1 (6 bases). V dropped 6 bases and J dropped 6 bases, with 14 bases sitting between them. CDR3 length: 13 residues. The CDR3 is CASSITGTAEAFF. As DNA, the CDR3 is TGTGCCAGCAGCATTACAGGGACCGCTGAAGCTTTCTTT.

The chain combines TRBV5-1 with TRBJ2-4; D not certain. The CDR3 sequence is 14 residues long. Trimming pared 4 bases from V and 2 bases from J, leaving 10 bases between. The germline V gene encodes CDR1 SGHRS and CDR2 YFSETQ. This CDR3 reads CASSPDNPKNIQYF. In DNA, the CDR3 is TGCGCCAGCAGCCCCGACAATCCCAAAAACATTCAGTACTTC.

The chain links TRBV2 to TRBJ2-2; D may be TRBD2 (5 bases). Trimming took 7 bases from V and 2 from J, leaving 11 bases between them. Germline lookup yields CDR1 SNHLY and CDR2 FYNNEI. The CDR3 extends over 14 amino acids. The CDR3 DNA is TGTGCCAGCAACGAGGGCGGAAACACCGGGGAGCTGTTTTTT. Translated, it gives CASNEGGNTGELFF.

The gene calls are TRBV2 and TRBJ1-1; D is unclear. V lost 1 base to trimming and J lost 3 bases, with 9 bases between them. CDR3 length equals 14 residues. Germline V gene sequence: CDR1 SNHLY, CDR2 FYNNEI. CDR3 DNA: TGTGCCAGCAGTGAAGGGGGTCGGCACACTGAAGCTTTCTTT. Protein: CASSEGGRHTEAFF. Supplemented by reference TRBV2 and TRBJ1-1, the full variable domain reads EPEVTQTPSHQVTQMGQEVILRCVPISNHLYFYWYRQILGQKVEFLVSFYNNEISEKSEIFDDQFSVERPDGSNFTLKIRSTKLEDSAMYFCASSEGGRHTEAFFGQGTRLTVV.

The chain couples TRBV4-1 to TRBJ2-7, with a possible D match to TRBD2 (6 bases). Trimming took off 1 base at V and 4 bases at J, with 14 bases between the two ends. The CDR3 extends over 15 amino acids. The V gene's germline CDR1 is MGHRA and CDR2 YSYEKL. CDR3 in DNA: TGCGCCAGCAGCCAAGTGGGGGAGGTCAAGTACGAGCAGTACTTC. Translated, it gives CASSQVGEVKYEQYF.

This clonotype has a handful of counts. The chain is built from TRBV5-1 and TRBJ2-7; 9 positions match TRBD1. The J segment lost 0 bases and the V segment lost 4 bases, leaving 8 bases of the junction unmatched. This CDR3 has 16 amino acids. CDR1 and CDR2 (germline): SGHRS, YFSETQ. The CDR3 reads CASSITGTGSSYEQYF. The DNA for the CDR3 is TGCGCCAGCAGCATTACCGGGACAGGGAGCTCCTACGAGCAGTACTTC.

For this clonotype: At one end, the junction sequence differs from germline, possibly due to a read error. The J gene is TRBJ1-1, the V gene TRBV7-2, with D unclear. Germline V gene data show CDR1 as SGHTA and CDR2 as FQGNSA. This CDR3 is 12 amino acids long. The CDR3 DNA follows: TGTGCCAGCAGCTTAGAGCCGGCTGAGGCTTTCTTT. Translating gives CASSLEPAEAFF.

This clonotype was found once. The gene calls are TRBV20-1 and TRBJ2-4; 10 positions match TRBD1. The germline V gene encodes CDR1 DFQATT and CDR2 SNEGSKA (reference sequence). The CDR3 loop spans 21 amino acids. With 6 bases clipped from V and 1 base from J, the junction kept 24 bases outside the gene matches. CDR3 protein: CSAGRLPGQGLRTKAKNIQYF. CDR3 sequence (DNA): TGCAGTGCGGGAAGACTCCCGGGACAGGGGCTACGGACTAAGGCCAAAAACATTCAGTACTTC.

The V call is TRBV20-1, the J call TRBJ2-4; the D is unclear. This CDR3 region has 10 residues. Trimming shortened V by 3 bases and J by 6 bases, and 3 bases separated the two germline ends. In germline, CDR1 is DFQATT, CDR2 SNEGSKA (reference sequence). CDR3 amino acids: CSASRNIQYF. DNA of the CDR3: TGCAGTGCTAGCCGAAACATTCAGTACTTC.

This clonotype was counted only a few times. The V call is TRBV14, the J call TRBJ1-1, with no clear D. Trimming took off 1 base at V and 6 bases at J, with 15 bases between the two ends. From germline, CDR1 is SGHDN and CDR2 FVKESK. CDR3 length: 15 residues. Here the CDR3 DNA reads TGTGCCAGCAGCCAAGGGACGGTATGGAGTTCTGAAGCTTTCTTT. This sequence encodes CASSQGTVWSSEAFF. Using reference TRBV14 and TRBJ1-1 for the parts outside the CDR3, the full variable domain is EAGVTQFPSHSVIEKGQTVTLRCDPISGHDNLYWYRRVMGKEIKFLLHFVKESKQDESGMPNNRFLAERTGGTYSTLKVQPAELEDSGVYFCASSQGTVWSSEAFFGQGTRLTVV.

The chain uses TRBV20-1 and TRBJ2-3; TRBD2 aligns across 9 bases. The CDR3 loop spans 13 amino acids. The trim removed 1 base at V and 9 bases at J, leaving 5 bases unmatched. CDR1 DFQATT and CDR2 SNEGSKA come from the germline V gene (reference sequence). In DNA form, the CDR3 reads TGCAGTGCTAGAGTCCCTAGCGGGGACACGCAGTATTTT. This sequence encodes CSARVPSGDTQYF.

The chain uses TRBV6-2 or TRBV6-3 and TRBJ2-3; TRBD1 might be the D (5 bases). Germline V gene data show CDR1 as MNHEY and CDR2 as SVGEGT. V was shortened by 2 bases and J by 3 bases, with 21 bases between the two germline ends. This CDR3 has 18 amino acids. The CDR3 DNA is TGTGCCAGCAGTTACCTCGGACACTACCTAACTATAACAGATACGCAGTATTTT. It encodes CASSYLGHYLTITDTQYF.